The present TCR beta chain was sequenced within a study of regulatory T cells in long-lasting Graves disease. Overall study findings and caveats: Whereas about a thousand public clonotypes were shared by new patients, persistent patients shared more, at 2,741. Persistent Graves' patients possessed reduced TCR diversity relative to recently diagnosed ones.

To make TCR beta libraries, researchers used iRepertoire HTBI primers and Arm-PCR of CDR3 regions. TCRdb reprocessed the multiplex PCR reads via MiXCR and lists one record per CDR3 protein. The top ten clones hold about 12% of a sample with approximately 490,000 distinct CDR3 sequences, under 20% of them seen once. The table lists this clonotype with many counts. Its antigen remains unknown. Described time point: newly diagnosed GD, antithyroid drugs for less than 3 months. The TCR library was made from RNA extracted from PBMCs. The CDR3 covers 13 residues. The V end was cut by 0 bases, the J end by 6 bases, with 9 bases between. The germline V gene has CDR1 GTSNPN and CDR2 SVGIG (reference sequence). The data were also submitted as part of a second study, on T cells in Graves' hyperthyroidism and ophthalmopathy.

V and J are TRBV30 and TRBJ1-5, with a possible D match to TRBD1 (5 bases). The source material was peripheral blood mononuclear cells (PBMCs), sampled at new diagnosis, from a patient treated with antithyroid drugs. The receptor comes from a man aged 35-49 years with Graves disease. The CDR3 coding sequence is TGTGCCTGGAGTGTCGGGGGGGGTCAGCCCCAGCATTTT. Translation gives CAWSVGGGQPQHF.